Following are 22 T cell receptor beta chains from one sample sequenced in a study of OX40 agonist ivuxolimab in advanced cancers. Sequenced by immunoSEQ multiplex PCR; TCRdb stores in-frame clones only, minus some. The sample carries fewer than 100,000 clones, around nine tenths recorded once. Source: CD4+ or CD8+ T cells sorted from blood, taken in a trial of the OX40 agonist ivuxolimab. The source of these receptors is an adult with an advanced solid tumor such as melanoma, head and neck, liver or kidney cancer.

This chain connects TRBV18 to TRBJ1-2; weak D call: TRBD1 (5 bases). The V end was cut by 2 bases, the J end by 3 bases, with 7 bases between. The length of the CDR3 is 13 residues. From germline, CDR1 is KGHSH and CDR2 LQKENI. CDR3 coding DNA: TGTGCCAGCTCACCAGGGGGTGACTATGGCTACACCTTC. The encoded protein is CASSPGGDYGYTF.

The chain links TRBV4-1 to TRBJ2-3; D unclear. Trimming cost V 5 bases and J 2 bases, with 20 bases left between them. CDR3 length: 17 residues. Germline values: CDR1 MGHRA, CDR2 YSYEKL. CDR3 DNA sequence: TGCGCCAGCAGCACCCCTCCCCAGGATCCTATCACAGATACGCAGTATTTT. It translates to CASSTPPQDPITDTQYF.

V gene TRBV7-2 combines with J gene TRBJ1-2; TRBD1 agrees at 7 bases. Germline CDR1 reads SGHTA; CDR2 reads FQGNSA. The ends lost 4 bases at V and 5 bases at J; junction bases unmatched: 13. The CDR3 loop spans 16 amino acids. Written as DNA, the CDR3 is TGTGCCAGCAGCTCCACTGGACAGGCGAGCGGATATGGCTACACCTTC. Protein product: CASSSTGQASGYGYTF.

CDR3 DNA sequence: TGTGCCAGTAGTCGCCGGGATGGTACCGGGGAGCTGTTTTTT. Protein: CASSRRDGTGELFF. This chain uses TRBV19 with TRBJ2-2, with a weak D call TRBD2 (5 bases). V gave up 5 bases and J gave up 5 bases, with 12 bases separating them. The germline V gene encodes CDR1 LNHDA and CDR2 SQIVND (reference sequence). The length of the CDR3 is 14 residues.

The V call is TRBV12-5, the J call TRBJ1-3, with D unresolved. In germline, CDR1 is LGHNT, CDR2 FRNRAP. Trimming stripped 2 bases from V and 0 bases from J, with 14 bases between. The CDR3 is 17 residues long. This CDR3 is CASGLFRQVISGNTIYF. In nucleotides, the CDR3 is TGTGCTAGTGGTTTGTTTCGCCAGGTGATCTCTGGAAACACCATATATTTT.

The rearrangement links TRBV4-3 to TRBJ2-7; TRBD2 might be the D (6 bases). This CDR3 contains 14 residues. The V end lost 4 bases, the J end lost 0 bases, and 10 bases lay between the germline ends. Germline-derived CDR1 and CDR2 are LGHNA and YSLEER. The CDR3 loop is CASSPAGSSYEQYF. For the CDR3, the DNA is TGCGCCAGCAGCCCGGCGGGGAGCTCCTACGAGCAGTACTTC.

The genes are TRBV30 and TRBJ2-6; D call uncertain. This CDR3 contains 14 residues. CDR1 GTSNPN and CDR2 SVGIG come from the germline V gene (reference sequence). V lost 4 bases to trimming and J lost 1 base, with 8 bases between them. CDR3 region: CAWTPASGANVLTF. The CDR3 region has the DNA TGTGCCTGGACTCCGGCATCTGGGGCCAACGTCCTGACTTTC.

The table lists this clone with a few counts. This chain links TRBV30 with TRBJ2-1; D call uncertain. The length of the CDR3 is 11 residues. CDR1 GTSNPN and CDR2 SVGIG come from the germline V gene (reference sequence). V was clipped by 2 bases and J by 6 bases, with 5 bases between them. CDR3 region: CAWSKGNEQFF. CDR3 DNA sequence: TGTGCCTGGAGTAAGGGCAATGAGCAGTTCTTC. Full variable domain (outside the CDR3, taken from reference TRBV30 and TRBJ2-1): SQTIHQWPATLVQPVGSPLSLECTVEGTSNPNLYWYRQAAGRGLQLLFYSVGIGQISSEVPQNLSASRPQDRQFILSSKKLLLSDSGFYLCAWSKGNEQFFGPGTRLTVL.

The V gene is TRBV5-6, the J gene TRBJ1-1; 9 nucleotides agree with TRBD1. The J segment lost 3 bases and the V segment lost 4 bases, leaving 7 bases of the junction unmatched. The CDR3 contains 15 residues. Germline CDR1 SGHDT, CDR2 YYEEEE. For the CDR3, the DNA is TGTGCCAGCAGCGGCCCCCGGGACAGGGACACTGAAGCTTTCTTT. Protein product: CASSGPRDRDTEAFF.

The rearrangement joins TRBV11-2 to TRBJ2-5, with TRBD2 matching over 9 bases. J lost 3 bases, V lost 5 bases, and 7 bases had no gene match. This CDR3 comprises 15 residues. Germline values: CDR1 SGHAT, CDR2 FQNNGV. The chain's CDR3 is CASSPRTSAEETQYF. The CDR3, as DNA: TGTGCCAGCAGCCCCCGGACTAGCGCGGAAGAGACCCAGTACTTC.

The rearrangement uses TRBV19 and TRBJ1-1, with 10 bases matching TRBD1. The CDR3 is 15 residues long. The junction had 5 bases not matched to a gene; V was cut back by 7 bases and J by 0 bases. Per the germline V gene, CDR1 is LNHDA and CDR2 is SQIVND (reference sequence). The CDR3 region is CASKPGQGMNTEAFF. The CDR3 DNA reads TGTGCCAGTAAACCGGGACAGGGGATGAACACTGAAGCTTTCTTT.

The chain couples TRBV28 to TRBJ1-2, with no clear D. This CDR3 region has 13 residues. V was shortened by 2 bases and J by 4 bases, with 8 bases between the two germline ends. Germline V gives CDR1 MDHEN, CDR2 SYDVKM. CDR3 sequence reads: CASSLEQSYGYTF. The CDR3 nucleotides read TGTGCCAGCAGTTTAGAACAGTCCTATGGCTACACCTTC.

This rearrangement joins TRBV7-2 to TRBJ1-2; tentative D call: TRBD1 (6 bases). Germline loops: CDR1 SGHTA, CDR2 FQGNSA. This CDR3 contains 15 residues. Trimming stripped 3 bases from V and 0 bases from J, with 11 bases between. The chain's CDR3 is CASSFGQPTNYGYTF. CDR3 DNA sequence: TGTGCCAGCAGCTTTGGACAGCCGACTAACTATGGCTACACCTTC.

The V and J genes are TRBV6-5 and TRBJ1-5; D is ambiguous. The CDR3 covers 15 residues. The germline V and J ends were trimmed by 6 bases and 2 bases, with 14 bases remaining between them. Germline V lookup: CDR1 MNHEY, CDR2 SVGAGI. The CDR3 DNA reads as TGTGCCAGCAGCCGGGGATTTGGAGGCAATCAGCCCCAGCATTTT. Its translation is CASSRGFGGNQPQHF.

Here the CDR3 DNA reads TGTGCCAGCAGCTTCGGGGGCAGGGGCATCGGCACAGATACGCAGTATTTT. Encoded protein: CASSFGGRGIGTDTQYF. The gene calls are TRBV5-4 and TRBJ2-3; D tentatively reads TRBD1 or TRBD2 (6 bases each). This CDR3 has 17 amino acids. V lost 2 bases and J 1 base, leaving 17 bases between the germline ends. Germline lookup yields CDR1 SGHNT and CDR2 YYREEE (reference sequence).

The V call is TRBV19, the J call TRBJ2-2, with TRBD1 matching over 7 bases. CDR3 size: 15 residues. With 2 bases clipped from V and 2 bases from J, the junction kept 2 bases outside the gene matches. Germline lookup yields CDR1 LNHDA and CDR2 SQIVND (reference sequence). The CDR3 DNA sequence: TGTGCCAGTAGTATAAGACAGGGCAACACCGGGGAGCTGTTTTTT. Translation: CASSIRQGNTGELFF.

The chain recombines TRBV2 with TRBJ1-1; D is possibly TRBD1 (6 bases). Germline CDR1 reads SNHLY; CDR2 reads FYNNEI. The V and J ends lost 7 bases and 1 base respectively, with 25 bases between them. The CDR3 contains 18 residues. The CDR3 here is CASTRERGAYGKNTEAFF. The CDR3 DNA is TGTGCCAGCACTCGAGAGCGGGGGGCTTACGGCAAGAACACTGAAGCTTTCTTT.

This clone has just one count. The chain links TRBV7-3 to TRBJ1-2, with D possibly being TRBD1 (6 bases). The CDR3 is 13 amino acids. CDR1 is SGHTA and CDR2 is FQGTGA in the germline V gene. Between the trimmed V and J ends, which lost 1 base and 8 bases, there was a span of 11 bases. In nucleotides, the CDR3 is TGTGCCAGCAGCTTAAACAGGGAGGCGGGCTACACCTTC. It yields the protein CASSLNREAGYTF.

This chain uses TRBV2 with TRBJ1-1, with D tentatively TRBD1 (6 bases). Germline V gene data show CDR1 as SNHLY and CDR2 as FYNNEI. CDR3 length equals 12 residues. V lost 6 bases to trimming and J lost 3 bases, with 8 bases between them. The DNA for the CDR3 is TGTGCCAGCAGCTCAGGGGACACTGAAGCTTTCTTT. Residues: CASSSGDTEAFF.

This rearrangement joins TRBV19 to TRBJ1-1, with 7 bases aligning to TRBD1. V lost 8 bases and J lost 1; bases outside the gene matches: 4. Germline CDR1 and CDR2: LNHDA and SQIVND (reference sequence). This CDR3 has 13 amino acids. CDR3 in DNA: TGTGCCAGTCTCAGGGGGAGGAACACTGAAGCTTTCTTT. This codes for CASLRGRNTEAFF.

This chain uses TRBV4-3 with TRBJ2-3; 7 positions agree with TRBD2. Trimming at V came to 2 bases and at J to 4 bases, leaving 6 bases not matched to a gene. The CDR3 is made up of 15 amino acids. Germline CDR1 LGHNA, CDR2 YSLEER. The CDR3 loop is CASSQRGGSADTQYF. CDR3 nucleotide sequence: TGCGCCAGCAGCCAACGCGGGGGTTCGGCAGATACGCAGTATTTT.

The chain combines TRBV6-1 with TRBJ1-1; D not resolved. From germline, CDR1 is MNHNS and CDR2 SASEGT. CDR3 size: 15 residues. Deletions cut 0 bases from V and 7 bases from J, with 15 bases between. The CDR3 spells CASSEAVSFGFEAFF. The CDR3 DNA reads as TGTGCCAGCAGTGAAGCGGTTTCGTTTGGGTTTGAAGCTTTCTTT.